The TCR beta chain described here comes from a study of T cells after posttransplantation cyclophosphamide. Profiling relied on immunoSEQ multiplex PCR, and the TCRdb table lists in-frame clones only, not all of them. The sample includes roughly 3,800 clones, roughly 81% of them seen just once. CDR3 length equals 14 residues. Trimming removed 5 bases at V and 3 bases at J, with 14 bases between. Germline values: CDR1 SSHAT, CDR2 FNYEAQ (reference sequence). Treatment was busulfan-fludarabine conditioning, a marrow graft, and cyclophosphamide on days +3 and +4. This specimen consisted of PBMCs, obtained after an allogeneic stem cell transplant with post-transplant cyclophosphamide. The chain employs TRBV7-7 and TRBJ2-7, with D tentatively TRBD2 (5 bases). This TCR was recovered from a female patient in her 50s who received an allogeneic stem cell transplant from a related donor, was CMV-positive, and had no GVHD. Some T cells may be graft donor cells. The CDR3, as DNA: TGTGCCAGCAGCCAGGAGGACGGGAACTACGAGCAGTACTTC. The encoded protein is CASSQEDGNYEQYF. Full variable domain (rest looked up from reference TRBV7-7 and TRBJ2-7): GAGVSQSPRYKVTKRGQDVTLRCDPISSHATLYWYQQALGQGPEFLTYFNYEAQPDKSGLPSDRFSAERPEGSISTLTIQRTEQRDSAMYRCASSQEDGNYEQYFGPGTRLTVT.